There are a few counts of the clone carrying this T cell receptor (beta chain). Its antigen remains unidentified. What was sequenced were expressed TCRB transcripts, since all of the isolated RNA had been reverse transcribed. Using immunoSEQ multiplex PCR, the repertoire was profiled, and TCRdb retains in-frame clones only, with some absent. Of about 650,000 clones listed, over 10% are singletons. The sample comes from a study of beta chain features in type 1 diabetes. The CDR3 consists of 17 residues. Trimming removed 1 base at V and 7 bases at J, with 23 bases between. CDR1 is GTSNPN, CDR2 SVGIG, per germline (reference sequence). Findings of the study overall: All four CD4+ subsets of Type 1 diabetes patients contained TCRB CDR3s that were moderately but significantly shorter.

Sample: naive CD4+ T cells from blood. The receptor was isolated from a man aged 25-40 years with type 1 diabetes. The genes are TRBV30 and TRBJ2-1; D is perhaps TRBD1 or TRBD2 (5 bases each). CDR3 residues: CAWSGSGTRDQWNEQFF. The DNA for the CDR3 is TGTGCCTGGAGTGGATCCGGTACAAGGGACCAATGGAATGAGCAGTTCTTC.